A single sample gave rise to the 29 T cell receptor beta chains below, sequenced in a study of Ad26.COV2.S vaccination and SARS-CoV-2 variants. Sequencing was performed with immunoSEQ multiplex PCR; in TCRdb, only in-frame clones are kept and a portion is missing. The table has 500,000 or so clones, 80% to 90% seen once. Sample treatment: about 20 received Ad26.COV2.S at low or high dose, single or two shots; about 5 received placebo; per-sample allocation not given. Specimens were obtained on day 63 following the first vaccine or placebo injection. The material was peripheral blood, obtained in a trial of Ad26.COV2.S vaccine versus placebo. All receptors derive from a person aged 18-60 years who received the Ad26.COV2.S COVID-19 vaccine or a placebo.

The chain links TRBV2 to TRBJ2-2; the match to TRBD1 covers 9 bases. Unmatched junction bases numbered 4, after V lost 0 bases and J lost 5 bases. Germline V gene lookup returns CDR1 SNHLY and CDR2 FYNNEI. The CDR3 runs to 16 residues. CDR3 nucleotides: TGTGCCAGCAGTGAAGCGAACAGGGGGCCTACCGGGGAGCTGTTTTTT. Amino acids: CASSEANRGPTGELFF.

V is TRBV18 and J is TRBJ2-7; D remains ambiguous. CDR1 is KGHSH and CDR2 is LQKENI in the germline V gene. Trimming removed 3 bases at V and 2 bases at J, with 11 bases between. This CDR3 spans 14 amino acids. The CDR3 loop reads CASSPVNGPYEQYV. The DNA of the CDR3 is TGTGCCAGCTCACCCGTAAACGGCCCCTACGAGCAGTACGTC.

This sequence joins TRBV9 and TRBJ2-5, with TRBD2 identical over 8 bases. Trimming took 2 bases from V and 2 from J; bases not matched to a gene: 17. CDR1 is SGDLS, CDR2 YYNGEE, per germline. CDR3 size: 19 residues. DNA of the CDR3: TGTGCCAGCAGCGTCGACCTCGCGGGAGGAAGGACAGATCAAGAGACCCAGTACTTC. This sequence encodes CASSVDLAGGRTDQETQYF.

J is TRBJ1-1 and V is TRBV3-1 (or the pseudogene TRBV3-2), with D unclear. The V gene lost 3 bases and the J gene lost 3 bases, with 14 bases spanning the gap. The CDR3 length is 15 residues. Germline-derived CDR1 and CDR2 are LGHDT and YNNKEL (reference sequence). The CDR3 DNA follows: TGTGCCAGCAGCCAGCACGTTGGACGGGACACTGAAGCTTTCTTT. This gives the protein CASSQHVGRDTEAFF.

The chain joins TRBV5-1 to TRBJ2-2; 8 bases line up with TRBD1. Trimming removed 3 bases from V and 4 bases from J; junction bases left unmatched: 8. This CDR3 is built from 16 residues. Germline values: CDR1 SGHRS, CDR2 YFSETQ. The CDR3 DNA reads TGCGCCAGCAGCTCAGGACAGGGCTTGGTCACCGGGGAGCTGTTTTTT. Encoded protein: CASSSGQGLVTGELFF.

The chain links TRBV7-2 to TRBJ2-1, with D possibly TRBD2 on 5 matching bases. The V gene's germline CDR1 is SGHTA and CDR2 FQGNSA. Deletions cut 0 bases from V and 4 bases from J, with 10 bases between. This CDR3 spans 15 amino acids. The CDR3 protein is CASSLAGEGYNEQFF. CDR3 nucleotide sequence: TGTGCCAGCAGCTTAGCGGGAGAGGGTTACAATGAGCAGTTCTTC.

The chain has TRBV5-4 and TRBJ1-1; D call uncertain. The CDR3 has 13 amino acids. Deletions cut 4 bases from V and 8 bases from J, with 15 bases between. Germline values: CDR1 SGHNT, CDR2 YYREEE (reference sequence). DNA of the CDR3: TGTGCCAGCAGCGAGGGCAGGCCCGTGGAAGCTTTCTTT. It encodes CASSEGRPVEAFF.

The genes are TRBV18 and TRBJ2-2; the D is unclear. Germline V CDR1 and CDR2: KGHSH, LQKENI. The CDR3 runs 16 residues. Trimming removed 0 bases from V and 2 bases from J, with 10 bases in between. In DNA, the CDR3 is TGTGCCAGCTCACCACCGGTTGGATTAAACACCGGGGAGCTGTTTTTT. Its protein is CASSPPVGLNTGELFF. The entire variable domain, with the rest obtained from reference TRBV18 and TRBJ2-2, is as follows: NAGVMQNPRHLVRRRGQEARLRCSPMKGHSHVYWYRQLPEEGLKFMVYLQKENIIDESGMPKERFSAEFPKEGPSILRIQQVVRGDSAAYFCASSPPVGLNTGELFFGEGSRLTVL.

J is TRBJ1-6 and V is TRBV3-1 (or the pseudogene TRBV3-2); perhaps TRBD1 as D (6 bases). V was shortened by 5 bases and J by 7 bases, with 12 bases between the two germline ends. Germline V CDR1 and CDR2: LGHDT, YNNKEL (reference sequence). The CDR3 extends over 14 amino acids. The CDR3 sequence: CASSSGRGNSPLHF. CDR3 bases: TGTGCCAGCAGCAGCGGAAGGGGGAATTCACCCCTCCACTTT.

The J gene is TRBJ2-2, the V gene TRBV9, with 10 bases lining up with TRBD2. The CDR3 loop spans 22 amino acids. Trimming took 0 bases from V and 1 from J; bases not matched to a gene: 18. Germline CDR1 reads SGDLS; CDR2 reads YYNGEE. The DNA for the CDR3 is TGTGCCAGCAGCGTAGCTCCCCAGCGGGGGGGCCTTGTTTATGGGAACACCGGGGAGCTGTTTTTT. Protein: CASSVAPQRGGLVYGNTGELFF.

This clone was recorded once. J is TRBJ1-1 and V is TRBV30; D is possibly TRBD1 (5 bases). Germline assignment: CDR1 GTSNPN and CDR2 SVGIG (reference sequence). This CDR3 comprises 13 residues. V was cut by 4 bases and J by 4 bases, with 13 bases left in between. The CDR3 region has the DNA TGTGCCTGGATTAGGTCAGGGATCACTGAAGCTTTCTTT. It yields the protein CAWIRSGITEAFF.

The J gene is TRBJ2-3, the V gene TRBV9; D might be TRBD1 (5 bases). The CDR3 runs 14 residues. Per the germline V gene, CDR1 is SGDLS and CDR2 is YYNGEE. Trimming left V 0 bases short and J 2 bases short, with 7 bases between. The CDR3 DNA is TGTGCCAGCAGCGTAGGCAGGGACACAGATACGCAGTATTTT. It translates to CASSVGRDTDTQYF.

This chain uses TRBV11-2 with TRBJ2-2, with D tentatively TRBD2 (5 bases). The CDR3 is made up of 14 amino acids. Trimming stripped 3 bases from V and 5 bases from J, with 10 bases between. In germline, CDR1 is SGHAT, CDR2 FQNNGV. The CDR3, as DNA: TGTGCCAGCAGCTTGGATGGGAGAACCGGGGAGCTGTTTTTT. This translates into CASSLDGRTGELFF.

This clone was counted once. The chain carries TRBV6-6 and TRBJ1-1, with unresolved D. V lost 10 bases to trimming and J lost 10 bases, with 10 bases between them. The CDR3 length is 9 residues. Germline assignment: CDR1 MNHNY and CDR2 SVGAGI (reference sequence). The CDR3 DNA sequence: TGTGCCACCGCGGAGGGAGCTTTCTTT. It encodes CATAEGAFF.

The V and J genes are TRBV7-6 and TRBJ2-3, with TRBD1 identical over 8 bases. CDR3 size: 15 residues. V lost 5 bases and J lost 4; bases outside the gene matches: 8. Germline CDR1 SGHVS, CDR2 FNYEAQ. This chain's CDR3 is CASSTPTGDADTQYF. The CDR3 nucleotides are TGTGCCAGCAGCACACCGACAGGGGACGCAGATACGCAGTATTTT.

The CDR3 nucleotides read TGCGCCAGTAGTCCCCCAGGACAGACAGCCAATGAGCAGTTCTTC. Its protein product is CASSPPGQTANEQFF. The V call is TRBV4-1, the J call TRBJ2-1, with a weak D call TRBD1 (6 bases). The length of the CDR3 is 15 residues. CDR1 is MGHRA, CDR2 YSYEKL, per germline. Trimming pared 9 bases from V and 6 bases from J, leaving 21 bases between.

This clone was recorded only once. This sequence joins TRBV28 and TRBJ1-1, with D hard to call. Germline CDR1 and CDR2: MDHEN and SYDVKM. The CDR3 has 14 amino acids. V lost 4 bases and J 3 bases, leaving 12 bases between the germline ends. The CDR3 loop reads CASSSSDWDTEAFF. The CDR3 nucleotides are TGTGCCAGCAGTTCCTCGGACTGGGACACTGAAGCTTTCTTT. Together with reference TRBV28 and TRBJ1-1, the CDR3 gives the full variable domain: DVKVTQSSRYLVKRTGEKVFLECVQDMDHENMFWYRQDPGLGLRLIYFSYDVKMKEKGDIPEGYSVSREKKERFSLILESASTNQTSMYLCASSSSDWDTEAFFGQGTRLTVV.

V and J are TRBV9 and TRBJ1-1; no firm D call. V dropped 0 bases and J dropped 0 bases, with 9 bases sitting between them. The CDR3 is made up of 15 amino acids. Germline values: CDR1 SGDLS, CDR2 YYNGEE. The CDR3 region has the DNA TGTGCCAGCAGCGTAGCAATGGGGATGAACACTGAAGCTTTCTTT. Its translation is CASSVAMGMNTEAFF.

V is TRBV6-5 and J is TRBJ1-1; D unclear. In germline, CDR1 is MNHEY, CDR2 SVGAGI. V lost 0 bases to trimming and J lost 4 bases, with 12 bases between them. The CDR3 length is 15 residues. DNA for the CDR3: TGTGCCAGCAGTTACTCGAGAGCCAGCAGCACTGAAGCTTTCTTT. Its translation: CASSYSRASSTEAFF.

The rearrangement uses TRBV7-2 and TRBJ2-4; D is possibly TRBD1 or TRBD2 (5 bases each). There are 15 residues in the CDR3. V was cut by 5 bases and J by 5 bases, with 16 bases left in between. CDR1 is SGHTA, CDR2 FQGNSA, per germline. In nucleotides, the CDR3 is TGTGCCAGCAGCCCCCGGAGCAGGGACGAAAACATTCAGTACTTC. Translating it yields CASSPRSRDENIQYF. Full variable domain (rest looked up from reference TRBV7-2 and TRBJ2-4): GAGVSQSPSNKVTEKGKDVELRCDPISGHTALYWYRQSLGQGLEFLIYFQGNSAPDKSGLPSDRFSAERTGGSVSTLTIQRTQQEDSAVYLCASSPRSRDENIQYFGAGTRLSVL.

This chain joins TRBV3-1 (or the pseudogene TRBV3-2) and TRBJ1-2; D is undetermined. V was shortened by 5 bases and J by 2 bases, with 15 bases between the two germline ends. There are 15 residues in the CDR3. Germline values: CDR1 LGHDT, CDR2 YNNKEL (reference sequence). CDR3 in DNA: TGTGCCAGCAGCACCCGGGGAGGGCTCAACTATGGCTACACCTTC. It codes for CASSTRGGLNYGYTF.

The genes are TRBV27 and TRBJ1-4; D uncertain. CDR3 length equals 16 residues. The germline V and J ends were trimmed by 8 bases and 7 bases, with 23 bases remaining between them. Per the germline V gene, CDR1 is MNHEY and CDR2 is SMNVEV (reference sequence). The CDR3 nucleotides are TGTGCCAGCCGCCTGGGTCCCATTCAACTGGGTGAAAAACTGTTTTTT. Protein sequence: CASRLGPIQLGEKLFF.

Of note for this clone: A read error may produce the germline difference seen at one junction end. The chain links TRBV18 to TRBJ1-5; 7 nucleotides align to TRBD1. The CDR3 covers 16 residues. CDR1 is KGHSH and CDR2 is LQKENI in the germline V gene. CDR3 coding DNA: TGTGCCAGCTCCCCACGACAGGGACAAAGGAATCAGCCCCAGCATTTT. It is translated as CASSPRQGQRNQPQHF.

This sequence joins TRBV7-3 and TRBJ1-6; 8 positions agree with TRBD1. The CDR3 spans 14 residues. V lost 6 bases to trimming and J lost 10 bases; unmatched junction nucleotides: 8. Germline CDR1 SGHTA, CDR2 FQGTGA. This CDR3 is CASRSGTGPSPLHF. CDR3 bases: TGTGCCAGCAGGTCCGGGACAGGCCCCTCACCCCTCCACTTT.

V usage is TRBV5-1 and J usage is TRBJ2-7; 10 bases align to TRBD1. This CDR3 comprises 14 residues. The J segment lost 2 bases and the V segment lost 4 bases, leaving 3 bases of the junction unmatched. Germline V CDR1 and CDR2: SGHRS, YFSETQ. The CDR3 loop is CASSRTGGTYEQYV. CDR3 nucleotides: TGCGCCAGCAGCCGGACAGGGGGAACCTACGAGCAGTACGTC.

A single count supports this clone. The V and J genes are TRBV4-2 and TRBJ1-1; the D gene is possibly TRBD1 (5 bases). CDR3 size: 14 residues. V lost 4 bases to trimming and J lost 1 base, with 10 bases between them. Germline V gene lookup returns CDR1 LGHNA and CDR2 YNFKEQ. This CDR3 reads CASSRTGTNTEAFF. DNA of the CDR3: TGTGCCAGCAGCCGAACCGGGACGAACACTGAAGCTTTCTTT.

This clone was observed many times. The V call is TRBV3-1 (or the pseudogene TRBV3-2), the J call TRBJ2-2; 7 positions agree with TRBD2. Looked up from germline, CDR1 is LGHDT and CDR2 is YNNKEL (reference sequence). This CDR3 contains 15 residues. J was trimmed by 0 bases and V by 6 bases; bases with no gene match: 4. CDR3 loop: CASSPSGSNTGELFF. CDR3 sequence (DNA): TGTGCCAGCAGTCCTAGCGGATCGAACACCGGGGAGCTGTTTTTT.

The chain combines TRBV6-5 with TRBJ1-2, with D hard to call. V dropped 8 bases and J dropped 4 bases, with 14 bases sitting between them. Germline CDR1 MNHEY, CDR2 SVGAGI. The CDR3 loop spans 13 amino acids. As DNA, the CDR3 is TGTGCCAGCGGTACTTTAGTCGGCTATGGCTACACCTTC. It translates to CASGTLVGYGYTF.

The chain recombines TRBV2 with TRBJ1-2; 9 positions match TRBD1. Trimming took 8 bases from V and 3 from J; bases not matched to a gene: 7. The CDR3 length is 14 residues. Germline CDR1 is SNHLY and CDR2 is FYNNEI. CDR3 coding DNA: TGTGCCAGCTCCGGGACAGGGAGGTACTATGGCTACACCTTC. Amino acid sequence: CASSGTGRYYGYTF.